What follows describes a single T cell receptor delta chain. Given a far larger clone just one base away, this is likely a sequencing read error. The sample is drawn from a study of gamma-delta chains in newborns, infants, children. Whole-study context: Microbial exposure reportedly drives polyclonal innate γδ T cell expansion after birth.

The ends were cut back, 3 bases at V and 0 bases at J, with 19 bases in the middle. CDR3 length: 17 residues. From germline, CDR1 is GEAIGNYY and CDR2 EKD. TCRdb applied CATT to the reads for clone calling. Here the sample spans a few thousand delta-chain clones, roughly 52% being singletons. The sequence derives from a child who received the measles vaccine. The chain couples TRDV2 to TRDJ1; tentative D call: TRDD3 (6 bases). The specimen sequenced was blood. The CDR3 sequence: CACDPLGGGPNTDKLIF. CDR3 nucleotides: TGTGCCTGTGACCCCCTTGGTGGGGGTCCTAACACCGATAAACTCATCTTT.